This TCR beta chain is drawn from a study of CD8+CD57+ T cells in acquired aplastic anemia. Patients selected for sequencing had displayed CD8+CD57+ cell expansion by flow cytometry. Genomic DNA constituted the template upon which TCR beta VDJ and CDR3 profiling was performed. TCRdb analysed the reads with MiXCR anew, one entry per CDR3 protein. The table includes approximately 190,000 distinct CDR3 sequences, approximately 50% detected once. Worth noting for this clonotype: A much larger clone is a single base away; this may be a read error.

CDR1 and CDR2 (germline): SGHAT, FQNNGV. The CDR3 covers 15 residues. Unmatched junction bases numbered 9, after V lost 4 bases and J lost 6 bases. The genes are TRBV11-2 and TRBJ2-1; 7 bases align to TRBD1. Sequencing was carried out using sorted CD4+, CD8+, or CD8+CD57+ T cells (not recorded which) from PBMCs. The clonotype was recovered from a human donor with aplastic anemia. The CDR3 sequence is CASSCTRTGVNEQFF. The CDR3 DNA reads TGTGCCAGCAGCTGTACAAGGACAGGTGTCAATGAGCAGTTCTTC.